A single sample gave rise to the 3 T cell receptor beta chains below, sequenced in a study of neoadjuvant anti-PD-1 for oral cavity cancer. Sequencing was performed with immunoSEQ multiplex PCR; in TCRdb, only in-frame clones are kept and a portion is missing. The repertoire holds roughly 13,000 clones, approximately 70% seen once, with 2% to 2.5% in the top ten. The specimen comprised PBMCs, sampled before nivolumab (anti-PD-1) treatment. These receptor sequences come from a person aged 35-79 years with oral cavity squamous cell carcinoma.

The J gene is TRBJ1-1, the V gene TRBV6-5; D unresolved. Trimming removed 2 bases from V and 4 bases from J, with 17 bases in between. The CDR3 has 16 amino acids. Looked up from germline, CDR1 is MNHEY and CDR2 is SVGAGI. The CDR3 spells CASSYVRTQLATEAFF. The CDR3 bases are TGTGCCAGCAGTTACGTTCGGACCCAGCTCGCCACTGAAGCTTTCTTT.

CDR3 coding DNA: TGTGCCAGCAGTCAAGAGCTAGGGGGAATGGAGACCCAGTACTTC. Translation: CASSQELGGMETQYF. This rearrangement joins TRBV6-4 to TRBJ2-5, with D possibly matching TRBD1 (6 bases). Germline assignment: CDR1 MRHNA and CDR2 SNTAGT. The CDR3 extends over 15 amino acids. Trimming left V 5 bases short and J 5 bases short, with 18 bases between.

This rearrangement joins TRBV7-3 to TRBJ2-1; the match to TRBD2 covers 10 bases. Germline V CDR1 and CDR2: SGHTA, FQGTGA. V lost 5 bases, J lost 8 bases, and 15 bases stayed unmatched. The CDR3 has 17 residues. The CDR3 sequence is CASSIQGSGRGGDEQFF. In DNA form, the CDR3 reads TGTGCCAGCAGCATCCAGGGGAGCGGGAGGGGAGGAGATGAGCAGTTCTTC.